This T cell receptor beta chain is drawn from a study of blood T cell repertoires in COVID-19. Overall study: PBMCs, B-cell-depleted T cells, or T cells were the source of the cDNA or gDNA that made up the material.

The data were produced by immunoSEQ multiplex PCR, yet TCRdb's version contains in-frame clones alone and is incomplete. The sample holds 95,000 to 110,000 clones, roughly 88% seen once. This clone has more than one count but fewer than ten. The sample consisted of peripheral blood. The clonotype was recovered from a human donor in a cohort sampled during active COVID-19.

DNA for the CDR3: TGTGCCAGCAGTGAGGGAGCGGCTTCAGATACGCAGTATTTT. This gives the protein CASSEGAASDTQYF. The chain uses TRBV6-4 and TRBJ2-3; D is possibly TRBD2 (5 bases). Trimming took 3 bases from V and 4 from J, leaving 11 bases between them. This CDR3 has 14 amino acids. Germline V CDR1 and CDR2: MRHNA, SNTAGT.